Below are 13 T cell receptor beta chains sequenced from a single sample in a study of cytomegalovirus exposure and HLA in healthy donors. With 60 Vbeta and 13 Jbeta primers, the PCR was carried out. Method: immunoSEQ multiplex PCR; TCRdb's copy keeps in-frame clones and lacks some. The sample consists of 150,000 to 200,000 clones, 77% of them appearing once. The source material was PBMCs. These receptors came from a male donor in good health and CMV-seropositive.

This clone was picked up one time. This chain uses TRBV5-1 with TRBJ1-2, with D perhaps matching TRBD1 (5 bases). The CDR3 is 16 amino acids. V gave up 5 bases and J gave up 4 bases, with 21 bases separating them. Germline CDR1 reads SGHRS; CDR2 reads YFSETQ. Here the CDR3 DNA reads TGCGCCAGCAGGGTTAGCGGGGGGTCGACCATCTATGGCTACACCTTC. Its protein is CASRVSGGSTIYGYTF.

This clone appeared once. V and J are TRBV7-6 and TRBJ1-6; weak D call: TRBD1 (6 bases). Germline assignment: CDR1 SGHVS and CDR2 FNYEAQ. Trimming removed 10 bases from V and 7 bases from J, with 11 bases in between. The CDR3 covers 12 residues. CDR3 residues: CAIGQLNSPLHF. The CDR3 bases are TGTGCCATAGGACAGCTAAATTCACCCCTCCACTTT.

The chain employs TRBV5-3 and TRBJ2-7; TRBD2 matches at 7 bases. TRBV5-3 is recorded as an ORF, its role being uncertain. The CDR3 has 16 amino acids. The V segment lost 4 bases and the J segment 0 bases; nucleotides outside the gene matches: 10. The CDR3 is CARSLKTSASSYEQYF. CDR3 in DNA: TGTGCCAGAAGCCTGAAAACTAGCGCGAGCTCCTACGAGCAGTACTTC.

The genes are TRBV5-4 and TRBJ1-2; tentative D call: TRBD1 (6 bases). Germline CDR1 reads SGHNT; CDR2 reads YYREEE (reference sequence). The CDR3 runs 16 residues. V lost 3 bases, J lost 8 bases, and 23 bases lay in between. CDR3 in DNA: TGTGCCAGCAGCTCACCTCAGGGGAATCTCTTAAAGGGCTACACCTTC. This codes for CASSSPQGNLLKGYTF.

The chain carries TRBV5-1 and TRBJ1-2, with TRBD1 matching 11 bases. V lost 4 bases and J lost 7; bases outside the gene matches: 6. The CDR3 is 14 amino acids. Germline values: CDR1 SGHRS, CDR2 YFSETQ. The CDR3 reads CASSRDRGASGYTF. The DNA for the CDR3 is TGCGCCAGCAGCAGGGACAGGGGGGCATCTGGCTACACCTTC. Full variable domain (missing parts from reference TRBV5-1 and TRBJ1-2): KAGVTQTPRYLIKTRGQQVTLSCSPISGHRSVSWYQQTPGQGLQFLFEYFSETQRNKGNFPGRFSGRQFSNSRSEMNVSTLELGDSALYLCASSRDRGASGYTFGSGTRLTVV.

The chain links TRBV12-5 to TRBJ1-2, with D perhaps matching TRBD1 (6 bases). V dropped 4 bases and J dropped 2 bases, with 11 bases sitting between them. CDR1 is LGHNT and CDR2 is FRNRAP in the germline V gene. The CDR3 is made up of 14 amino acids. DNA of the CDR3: TGTGCTAGTGGTTCTTACAGGGCGAACTATGGCTACACCTTC. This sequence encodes CASGSYRANYGYTF.

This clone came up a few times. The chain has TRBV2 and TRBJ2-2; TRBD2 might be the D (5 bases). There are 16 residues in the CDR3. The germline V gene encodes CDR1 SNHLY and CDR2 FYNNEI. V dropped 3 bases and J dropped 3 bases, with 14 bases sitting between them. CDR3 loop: CASSDRRGWDTGELFF. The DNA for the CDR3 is TGTGCCAGCAGTGATCGCCGCGGGTGGGACACCGGGGAGCTGTTTTTT.

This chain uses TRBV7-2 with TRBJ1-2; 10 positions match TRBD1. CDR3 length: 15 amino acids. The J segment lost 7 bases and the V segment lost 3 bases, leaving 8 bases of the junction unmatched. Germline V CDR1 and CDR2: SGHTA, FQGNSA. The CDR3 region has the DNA TGTGCCAGCAGCTTGGGGACAGGGGAGGTGGTTGGCTACACCTTC. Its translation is CASSLGTGEVVGYTF.

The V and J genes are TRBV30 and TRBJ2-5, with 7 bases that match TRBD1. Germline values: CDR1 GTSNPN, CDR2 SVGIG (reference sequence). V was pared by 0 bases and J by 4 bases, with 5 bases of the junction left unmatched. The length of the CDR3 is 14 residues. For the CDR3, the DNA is TGTGCCTGGAGTGTCTCGGGACAGTTAGAGACCCAGTACTTC. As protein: CAWSVSGQLETQYF.

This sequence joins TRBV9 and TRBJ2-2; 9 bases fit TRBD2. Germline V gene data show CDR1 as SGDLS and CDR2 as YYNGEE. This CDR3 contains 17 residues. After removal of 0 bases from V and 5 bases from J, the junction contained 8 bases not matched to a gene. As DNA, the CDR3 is TGTGCCAGCAGCGTAGGTTGGAATAGCGGGGGTACCGGGGAGCTGTTTTTT. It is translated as CASSVGWNSGGTGELFF.

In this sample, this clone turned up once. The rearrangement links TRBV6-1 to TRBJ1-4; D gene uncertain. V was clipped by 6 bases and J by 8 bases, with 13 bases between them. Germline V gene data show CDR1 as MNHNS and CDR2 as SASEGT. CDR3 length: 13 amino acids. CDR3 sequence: CASRGRVEEKLFF. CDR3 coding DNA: TGTGCCAGCAGAGGGAGGGTCGAGGAAAAACTGTTTTTT.

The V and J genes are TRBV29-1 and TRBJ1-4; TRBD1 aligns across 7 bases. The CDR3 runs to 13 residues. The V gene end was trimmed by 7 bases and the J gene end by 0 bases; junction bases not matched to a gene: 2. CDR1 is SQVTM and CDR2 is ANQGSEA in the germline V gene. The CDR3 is CSATGSTNEKLFF. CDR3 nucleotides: TGCAGCGCGACAGGGTCAACTAATGAAAAACTGTTTTTT.

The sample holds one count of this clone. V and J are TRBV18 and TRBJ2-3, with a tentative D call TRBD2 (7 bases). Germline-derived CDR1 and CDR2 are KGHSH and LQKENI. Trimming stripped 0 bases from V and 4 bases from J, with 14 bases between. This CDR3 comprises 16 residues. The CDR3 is CASSPPTGGGADTQYF. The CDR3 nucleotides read TGTGCCAGCTCACCACCGACGGGGGGCGGGGCAGATACGCAGTATTTT. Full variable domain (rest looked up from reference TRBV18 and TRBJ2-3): NAGVMQNPRHLVRRRGQEARLRCSPMKGHSHVYWYRQLPEEGLKFMVYLQKENIIDESGMPKERFSAEFPKEGPSILRIQQVVRGDSAAYFCASSPPTGGGADTQYFGPGTRLTVL.